The clone carrying this T cell receptor (beta chain) was seen at least ten times. Per the authors' pipeline: Reference gene primers were amplified, and this amplification served to estimate nucleated cell counts. The data were produced by immunoSEQ multiplex PCR, yet TCRdb's version contains in-frame clones alone and is incomplete. V and J calls and clone size are copied from that table; D and trimming were computed from the DNA. The sample lists some 200,000 clones, 80% to 90% occurring once. These data originate in a study of blood T cell repertoires in COVID-19. At the level of the study: Nucleic acid was either cDNA or gDNA, and it came from T cells, B-cell-depleted T cells, or PBMCs.

Germline V gene data show CDR1 as MNHEY and CDR2 as SVGEGT. Unmatched junction bases numbered 5, after V lost 5 bases and J lost 0 bases. The CDR3 is made up of 18 amino acids. The study recruited people aged about 18 to 90 years across more than 20 US areas. Researchers sorted participants into cohorts using their self-reported clinical history. The sample consisted of PBMCs or T cells enriched from blood (not recorded which). The receptor was isolated from a woman aged 18-29 years in a cohort exposed to, infected with or recovered from COVID-19 (not recorded which). The chain couples TRBV6-2 or TRBV6-3 to TRBJ2-6, with 12 bases that match TRBD2. This chain's CDR3 is CASSRTSGASSGANVLTF. Written as DNA, the CDR3 is TGTGCCAGCAGTAGGACTAGCGGGGCTAGCTCTGGGGCCAACGTCCTGACTTTC.